A single T cell receptor beta chain is shown here with its context. This CDR3 spans 15 amino acids. The germline gives CDR1 MNHEY, CDR2 SVGAGI. V shed 3 bases and J 9 bases; nucleotides not matched to a gene: 7. Using immunoSEQ multiplex PCR, the repertoire was profiled, and TCRdb retains in-frame clones only, with some absent. Counted here are some 180,000 clones, roughly 90% occurring once; the ten biggest clones make up less than 25%. The record originates from a study of blood T cell repertoires in COVID-19. The wider study: Sources were T cells, B-cell-depleted T cells, or PBMCs; the material itself was cDNA or gDNA.

This sequence originates from a man aged 65 to 85 with active or convalescent COVID-19. The rearrangement joins TRBV6-5 to TRBJ1-6; 8 bases map to TRBD1. Sequences were obtained from peripheral blood. The CDR3 here is CASSYKDRDVSPLHF. In nucleotides, the CDR3 is TGTGCCAGCAGTTATAAGGACAGGGATGTTTCACCCCTCCACTTT.